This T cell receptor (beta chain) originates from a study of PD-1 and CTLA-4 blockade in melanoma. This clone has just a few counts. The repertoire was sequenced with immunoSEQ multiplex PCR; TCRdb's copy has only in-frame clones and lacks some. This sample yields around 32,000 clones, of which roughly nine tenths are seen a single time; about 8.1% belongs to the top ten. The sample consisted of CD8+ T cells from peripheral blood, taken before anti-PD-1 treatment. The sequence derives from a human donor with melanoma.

The CDR3 region has the DNA TGCGCCAGCAGCCAAGATCTAGGGGTGCCCTACGAGCAGTACTTC. It encodes CASSQDLGVPYEQYF. The V and J genes are TRBV4-1 and TRBJ2-7; D is possibly TRBD1 (5 bases). CDR1 and CDR2 (germline): MGHRA, YSYEKL. This CDR3 comprises 15 residues. V shed 0 bases and J shed 2 bases, with 11 bases lying between them.